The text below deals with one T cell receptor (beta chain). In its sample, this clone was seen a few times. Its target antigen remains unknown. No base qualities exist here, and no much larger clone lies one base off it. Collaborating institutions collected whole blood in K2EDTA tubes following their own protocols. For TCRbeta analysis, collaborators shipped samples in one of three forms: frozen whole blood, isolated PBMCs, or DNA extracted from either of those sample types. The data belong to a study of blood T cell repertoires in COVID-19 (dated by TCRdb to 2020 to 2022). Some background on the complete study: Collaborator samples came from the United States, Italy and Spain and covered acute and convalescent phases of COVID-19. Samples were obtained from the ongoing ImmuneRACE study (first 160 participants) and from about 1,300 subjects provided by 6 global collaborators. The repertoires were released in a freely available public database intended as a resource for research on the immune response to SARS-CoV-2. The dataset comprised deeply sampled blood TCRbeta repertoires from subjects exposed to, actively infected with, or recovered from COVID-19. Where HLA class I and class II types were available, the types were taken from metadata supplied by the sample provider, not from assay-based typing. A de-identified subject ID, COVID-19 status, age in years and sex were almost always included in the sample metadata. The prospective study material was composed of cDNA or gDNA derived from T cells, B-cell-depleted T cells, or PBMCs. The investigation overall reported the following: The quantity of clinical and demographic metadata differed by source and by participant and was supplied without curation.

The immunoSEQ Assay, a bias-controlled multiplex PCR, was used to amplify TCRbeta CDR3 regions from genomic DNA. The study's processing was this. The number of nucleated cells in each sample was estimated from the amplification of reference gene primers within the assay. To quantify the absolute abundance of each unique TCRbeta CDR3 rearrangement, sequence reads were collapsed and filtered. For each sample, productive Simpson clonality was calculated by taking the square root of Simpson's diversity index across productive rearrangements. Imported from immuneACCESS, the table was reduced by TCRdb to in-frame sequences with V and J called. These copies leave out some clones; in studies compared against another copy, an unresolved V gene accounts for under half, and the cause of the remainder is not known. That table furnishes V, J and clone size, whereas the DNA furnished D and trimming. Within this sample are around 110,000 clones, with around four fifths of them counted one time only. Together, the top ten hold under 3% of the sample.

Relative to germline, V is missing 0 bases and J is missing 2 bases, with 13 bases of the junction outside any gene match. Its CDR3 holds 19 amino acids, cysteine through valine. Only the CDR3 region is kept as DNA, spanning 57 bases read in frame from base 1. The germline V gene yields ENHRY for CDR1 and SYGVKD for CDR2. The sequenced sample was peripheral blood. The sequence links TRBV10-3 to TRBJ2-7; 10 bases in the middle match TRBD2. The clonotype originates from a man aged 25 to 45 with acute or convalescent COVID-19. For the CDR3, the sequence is CAISESLGASGRMAYEQYV. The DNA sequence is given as TGTGCCATCAGTGAGTCGCTAGGTGCTAGCGGGAGAATGGCCTACGAGCAGTACGTC.